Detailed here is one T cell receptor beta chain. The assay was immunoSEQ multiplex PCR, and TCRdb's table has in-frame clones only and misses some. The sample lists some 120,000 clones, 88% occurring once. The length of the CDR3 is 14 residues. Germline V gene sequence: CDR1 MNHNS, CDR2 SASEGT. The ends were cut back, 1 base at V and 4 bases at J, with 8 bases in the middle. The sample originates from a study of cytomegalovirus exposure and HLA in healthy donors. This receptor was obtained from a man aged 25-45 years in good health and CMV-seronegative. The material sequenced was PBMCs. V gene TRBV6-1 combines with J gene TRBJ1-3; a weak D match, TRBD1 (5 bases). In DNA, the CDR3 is TGTGCCAGCAGTGAAGGGGGCGCGGGAAACACCATATATTTT. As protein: CASSEGGAGNTIYF.